Detailed here is one T cell receptor (beta chain). This sample stems from a study of pediatric ulcerative colitis. The V end lost 0 bases, the J end lost 7 bases, and 12 bases lay between the germline ends. Germline V CDR1 and CDR2: MGHRA, YSYEKL. The CDR3 sequence is 15 residues long. Using immunoSEQ multiplex PCR, the repertoire was profiled, and TCRdb retains in-frame clones only, with some absent. The sample comprises roughly 17,000 clones, just under 75% of which are singletons, and roughly 3.1% rests with the top ten. During colonoscopy, one to two rectal pinch biopsies were collected. The source of this sequence is a girl aged 10 to 17 with moderate ulcerative colitis. The sequenced material came from gut tissue. This chain links TRBV4-1 with TRBJ1-4; D is possibly TRBD1 (6 bases). The CDR3: CASSQDRDTSEKLFF. The CDR3 DNA reads as TGCGCCAGCAGCCAAGACCGGGACACATCTGAAAAACTGTTTTTT.